This T cell receptor beta chain emerged from a study of response to subunit inactivated influenza vaccine. Trimming removed 7 bases at V and 7 bases at J, with 14 bases between. From germline, CDR1 is ENHRY and CDR2 SYGVKD. There are 13 residues in the CDR3. Study-wide points: The study's authors posited that every seasonal influenza vaccination enlists few new T cells.

TCRdb processed the RT-PCR reads anew with MiXCR; each CDR3 protein has one entry. The sample lists 550,000 to 600,000 distinct CDR3 sequences, 12% occurring once. This clonotype was seen a handful of times. Its antigen is as yet unknown. The rearrangement joins TRBV10-3 to TRBJ2-1; possibly TRBD1 for D (6 bases). This TCR derives from a man aged 45 to 65 who received an inactivated influenza vaccine. Sequences were derived from PBMCs from blood, sampled on the day of vaccination. In DNA, the CDR3 is TGTGCCATCACTGCCCGGGACACGAATGAGCAGTTCTTC. Protein sequence: CAITARDTNEQFF.